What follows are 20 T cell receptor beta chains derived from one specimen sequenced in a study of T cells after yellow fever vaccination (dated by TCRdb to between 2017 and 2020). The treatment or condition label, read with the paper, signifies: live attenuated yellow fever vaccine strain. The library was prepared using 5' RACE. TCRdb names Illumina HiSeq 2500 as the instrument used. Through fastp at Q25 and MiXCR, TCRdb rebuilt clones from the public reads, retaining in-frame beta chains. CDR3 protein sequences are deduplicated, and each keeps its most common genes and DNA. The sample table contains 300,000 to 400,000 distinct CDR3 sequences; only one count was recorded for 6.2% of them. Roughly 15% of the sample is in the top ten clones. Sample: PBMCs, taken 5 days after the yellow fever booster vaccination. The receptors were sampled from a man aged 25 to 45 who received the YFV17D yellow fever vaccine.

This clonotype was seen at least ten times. Here the CDR3 reads CASSPRTYQPQHF. As DNA, the CDR3 is TGTGCCAGCAGCCCACGGACGTACCAGCCCCAGCATTTT. V and J are TRBV7-2 and TRBJ1-5; D gene ambiguous. Germline V gives CDR1 SGHTA, CDR2 FQGNSA. The length of the CDR3 is 13 residues. Trimming pared 5 bases from V and 7 bases from J, leaving 12 bases between.

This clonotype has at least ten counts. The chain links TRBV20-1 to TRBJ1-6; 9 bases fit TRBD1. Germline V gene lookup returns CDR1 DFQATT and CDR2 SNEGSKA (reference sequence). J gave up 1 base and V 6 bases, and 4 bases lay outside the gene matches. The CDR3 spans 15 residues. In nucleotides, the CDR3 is TGCAGTGCCACGGACAGGGGATCCTATAATTCACCCCTCCACTTT. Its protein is CSATDRGSYNSPLHF.

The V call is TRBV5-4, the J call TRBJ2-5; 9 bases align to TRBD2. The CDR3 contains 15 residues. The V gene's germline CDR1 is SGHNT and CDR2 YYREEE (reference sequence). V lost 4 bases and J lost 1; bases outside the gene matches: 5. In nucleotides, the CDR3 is TGTGCCAGCAGCCAAAGACTAGCGGCCCAAGAGACCCAGTACTTC. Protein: CASSQRLAAQETQYF.

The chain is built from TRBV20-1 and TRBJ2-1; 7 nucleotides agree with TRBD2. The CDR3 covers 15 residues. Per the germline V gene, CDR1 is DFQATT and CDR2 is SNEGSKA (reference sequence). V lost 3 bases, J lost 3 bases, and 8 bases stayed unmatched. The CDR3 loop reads CSASKPGTNYNEQFF. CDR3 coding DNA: TGCAGTGCTAGCAAGCCCGGGACTAACTACAATGAGCAGTTCTTC.

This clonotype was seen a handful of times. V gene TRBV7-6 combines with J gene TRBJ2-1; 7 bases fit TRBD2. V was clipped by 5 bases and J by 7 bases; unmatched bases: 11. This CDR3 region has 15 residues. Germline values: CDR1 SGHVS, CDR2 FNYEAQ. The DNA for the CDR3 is TGTGCCAGCAGCCAGACTAGCTTTCTGGGGAATGAGCAGTTCTTC. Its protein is CASSQTSFLGNEQFF.

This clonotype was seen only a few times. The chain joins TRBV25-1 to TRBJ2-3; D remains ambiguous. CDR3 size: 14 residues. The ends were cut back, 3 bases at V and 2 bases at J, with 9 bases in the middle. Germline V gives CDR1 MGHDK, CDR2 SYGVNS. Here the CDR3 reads CASSDFRYTDTQYF. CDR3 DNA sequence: TGTGCCAGCAGTGATTTCCGGTACACAGATACGCAGTATTTT.

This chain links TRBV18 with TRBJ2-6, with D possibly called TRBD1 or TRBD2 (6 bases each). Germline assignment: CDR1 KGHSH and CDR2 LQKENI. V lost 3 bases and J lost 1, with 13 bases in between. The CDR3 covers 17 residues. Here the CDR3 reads CASSPVRGLSGANVLTF. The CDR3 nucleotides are TGTGCCAGCTCACCCGTCCGGGGGCTATCTGGGGCCAACGTCCTGACTTTC.

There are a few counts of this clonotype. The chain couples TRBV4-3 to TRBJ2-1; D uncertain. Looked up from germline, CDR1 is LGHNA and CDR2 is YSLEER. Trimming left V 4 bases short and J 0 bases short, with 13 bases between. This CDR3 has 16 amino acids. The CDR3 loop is CASSPQHYSSYNEQFF. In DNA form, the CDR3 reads TGCGCCAGCAGCCCGCAACACTATAGCTCCTACAATGAGCAGTTCTTC.

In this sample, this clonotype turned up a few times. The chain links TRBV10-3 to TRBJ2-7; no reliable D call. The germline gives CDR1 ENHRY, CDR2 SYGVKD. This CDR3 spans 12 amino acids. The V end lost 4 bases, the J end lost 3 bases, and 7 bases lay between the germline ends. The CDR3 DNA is TGTGCCATCAGTGGAGACTTCTACGAGCAGTACTTC. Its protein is CAISGDFYEQYF.

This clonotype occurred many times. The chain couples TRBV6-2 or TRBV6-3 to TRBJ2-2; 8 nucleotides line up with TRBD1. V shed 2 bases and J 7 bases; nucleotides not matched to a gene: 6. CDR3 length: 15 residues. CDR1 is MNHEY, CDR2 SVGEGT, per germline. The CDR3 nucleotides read TGTGCCAGCAGTTACACCTCAGGGGGCCTCGGGGAGCTGTTTTTT. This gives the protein CASSYTSGGLGELFF.

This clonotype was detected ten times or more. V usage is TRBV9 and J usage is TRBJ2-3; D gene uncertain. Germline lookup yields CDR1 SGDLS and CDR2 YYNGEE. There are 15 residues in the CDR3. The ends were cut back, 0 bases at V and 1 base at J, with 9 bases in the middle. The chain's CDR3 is CASSVGNLGTDTQYF. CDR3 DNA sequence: TGTGCCAGCAGCGTAGGGAATTTAGGCACAGATACGCAGTATTTT.

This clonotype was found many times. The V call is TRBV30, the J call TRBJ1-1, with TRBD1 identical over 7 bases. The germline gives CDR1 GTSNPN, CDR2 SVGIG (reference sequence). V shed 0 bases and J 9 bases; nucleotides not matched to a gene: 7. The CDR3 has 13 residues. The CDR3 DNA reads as TGTGCCTGGAGTGTACTTCTGGACAGGAAAGCTTTCTTT. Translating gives CAWSVLLDRKAFF. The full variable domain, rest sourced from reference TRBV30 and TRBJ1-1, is SQTIHQWPATLVQPVGSPLSLECTVEGTSNPNLYWYRQAAGRGLQLLFYSVGIGQISSEVPQNLSASRPQDRQFILSSKKLLLSDSGFYLCAWSVLLDRKAFFGQGTRLTVV.

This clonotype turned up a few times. The CDR3 here is CASSPQRGPYEQYF. CDR3 DNA: TGTGCCAGCAGCCCGCAGAGGGGTCCCTACGAGCAGTACTTC. The chain joins TRBV6-2 or TRBV6-3 to TRBJ2-7, with D tentatively TRBD1 or TRBD2 (5 bases each). Germline V gives CDR1 MNHEY, CDR2 SVGEGT. With 6 bases removed from V and 2 bases from J, the gap between germline ends came to 14 bases. The CDR3 is 14 amino acids.

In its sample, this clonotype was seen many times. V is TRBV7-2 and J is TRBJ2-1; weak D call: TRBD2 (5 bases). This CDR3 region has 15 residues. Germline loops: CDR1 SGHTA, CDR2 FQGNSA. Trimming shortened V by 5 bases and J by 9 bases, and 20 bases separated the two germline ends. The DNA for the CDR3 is TGTGCCAGCAGCCCGGGGAACATTCGTTCGGCTGAGCAGTTCTTC. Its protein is CASSPGNIRSAEQFF.

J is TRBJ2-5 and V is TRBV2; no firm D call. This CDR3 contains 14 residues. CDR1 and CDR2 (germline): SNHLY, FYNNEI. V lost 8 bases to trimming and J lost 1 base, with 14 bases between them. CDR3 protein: CASLAAGTQETQYF. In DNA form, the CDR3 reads TGTGCCAGCCTCGCGGCAGGCACCCAAGAGACCCAGTACTTC. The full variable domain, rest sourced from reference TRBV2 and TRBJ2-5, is EPEVTQTPSHQVTQMGQEVILRCVPISNHLYFYWYRQILGQKVEFLVSFYNNEISEKSEIFDDQFSVERPDGSNFTLKIRSTKLEDSAMYFCASLAAGTQETQYFGPGTRLLVL.

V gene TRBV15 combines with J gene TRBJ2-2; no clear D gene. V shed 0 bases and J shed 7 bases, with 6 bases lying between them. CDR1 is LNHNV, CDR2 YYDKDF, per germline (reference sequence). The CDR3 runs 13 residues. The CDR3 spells CATSRDFLGELFF. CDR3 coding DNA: TGTGCCACCAGCAGAGACTTCCTCGGGGAGCTGTTTTTT.

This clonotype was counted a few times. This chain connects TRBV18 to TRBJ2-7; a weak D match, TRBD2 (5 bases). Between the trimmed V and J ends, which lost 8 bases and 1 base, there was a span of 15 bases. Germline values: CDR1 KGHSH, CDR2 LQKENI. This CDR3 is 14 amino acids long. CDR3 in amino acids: CASQRGAASYEQYF. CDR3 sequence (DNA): TGTGCCAGCCAACGGGGAGCGGCTTCCTACGAGCAGTACTTC.

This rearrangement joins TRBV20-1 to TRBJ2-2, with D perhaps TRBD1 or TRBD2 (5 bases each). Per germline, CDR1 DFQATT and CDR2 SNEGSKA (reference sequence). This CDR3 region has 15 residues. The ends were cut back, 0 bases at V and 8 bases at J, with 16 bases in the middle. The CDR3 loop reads CSARDRGQGPGELFF. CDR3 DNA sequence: TGCAGTGCTAGAGATCGCGGGCAGGGCCCTGGGGAGCTGTTTTTT.

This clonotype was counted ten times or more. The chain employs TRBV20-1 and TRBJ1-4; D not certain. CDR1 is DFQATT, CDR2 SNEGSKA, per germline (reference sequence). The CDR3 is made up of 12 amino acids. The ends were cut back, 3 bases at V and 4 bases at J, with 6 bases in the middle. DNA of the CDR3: TGCAGTGCTAGGGGTAGTAATGAAAAACTGTTTTTT. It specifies CSARGSNEKLFF.

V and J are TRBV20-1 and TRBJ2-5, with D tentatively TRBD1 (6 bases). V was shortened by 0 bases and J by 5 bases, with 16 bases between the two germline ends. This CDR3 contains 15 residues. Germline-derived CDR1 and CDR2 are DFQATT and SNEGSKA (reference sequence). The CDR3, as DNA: TGCAGTGCTAGAGATCTGGTGGGGGCTTGGGAGACCCAGTACTTC. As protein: CSARDLVGAWETQYF.